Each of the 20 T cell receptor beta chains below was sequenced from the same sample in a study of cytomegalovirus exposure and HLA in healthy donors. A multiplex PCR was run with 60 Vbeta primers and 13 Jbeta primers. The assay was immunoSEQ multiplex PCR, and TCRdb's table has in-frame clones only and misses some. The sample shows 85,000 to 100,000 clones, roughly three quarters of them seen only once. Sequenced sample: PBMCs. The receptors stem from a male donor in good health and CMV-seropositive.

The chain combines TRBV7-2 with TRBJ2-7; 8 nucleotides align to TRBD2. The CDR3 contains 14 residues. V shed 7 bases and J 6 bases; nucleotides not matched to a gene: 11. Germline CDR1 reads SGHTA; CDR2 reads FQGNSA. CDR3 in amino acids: CASNKRTSFSEQYF. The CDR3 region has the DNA TGTGCCAGCAACAAGCGGACTAGCTTTTCCGAGCAGTACTTC.

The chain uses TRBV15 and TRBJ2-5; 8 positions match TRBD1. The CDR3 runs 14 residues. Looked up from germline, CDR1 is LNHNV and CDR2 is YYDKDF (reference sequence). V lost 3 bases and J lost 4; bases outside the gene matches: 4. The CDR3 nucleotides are TGTGCCACCAGCAGTGGCAGGGGGCGAGAGACCCAGTACTTC. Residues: CATSSGRGRETQYF. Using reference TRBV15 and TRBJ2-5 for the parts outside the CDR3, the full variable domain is DAMVIQNPRYQVTQFGKPVTLSCSQTLNHNVMYWYQQKSSQAPKLLFHYYDKDFNNEADTPDNFQSRRPNTSFCFLDIRSPGLGDTAMYLCATSSGRGRETQYFGPGTRLLVL.

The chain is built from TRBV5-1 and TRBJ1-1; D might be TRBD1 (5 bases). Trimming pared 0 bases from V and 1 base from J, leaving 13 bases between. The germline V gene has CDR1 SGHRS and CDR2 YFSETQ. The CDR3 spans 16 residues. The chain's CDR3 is CASSLVGPLSNTEAFF. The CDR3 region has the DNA TGCGCCAGCAGCTTGGTGGGGCCCCTTTCGAACACTGAAGCTTTCTTT.

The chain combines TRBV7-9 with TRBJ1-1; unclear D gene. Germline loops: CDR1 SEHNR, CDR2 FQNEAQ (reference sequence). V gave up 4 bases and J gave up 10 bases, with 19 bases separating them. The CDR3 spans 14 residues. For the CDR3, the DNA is TGTGCCAGCAGCTCACCTGCCCCGGGGTCGGTAGCTTTCTTT. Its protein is CASSSPAPGSVAFF.

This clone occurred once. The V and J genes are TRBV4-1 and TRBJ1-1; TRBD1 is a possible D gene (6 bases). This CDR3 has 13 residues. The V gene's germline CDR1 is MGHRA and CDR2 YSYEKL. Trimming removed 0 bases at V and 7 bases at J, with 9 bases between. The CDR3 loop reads CASSQDLRGEAFF. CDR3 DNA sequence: TGCGCCAGCAGCCAAGACCTCAGGGGTGAAGCTTTCTTT.

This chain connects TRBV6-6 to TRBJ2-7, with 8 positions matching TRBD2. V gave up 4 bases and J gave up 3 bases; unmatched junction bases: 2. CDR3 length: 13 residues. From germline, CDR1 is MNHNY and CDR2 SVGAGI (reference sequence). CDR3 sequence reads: CASSSGTSYEQYF. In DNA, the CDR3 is TGTGCCAGCAGTTCCGGGACTAGCTACGAGCAGTACTTC.

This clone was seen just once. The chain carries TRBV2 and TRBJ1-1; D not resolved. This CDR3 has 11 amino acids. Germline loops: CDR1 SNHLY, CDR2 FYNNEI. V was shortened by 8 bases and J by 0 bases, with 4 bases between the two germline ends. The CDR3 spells CASYVNTEAFF. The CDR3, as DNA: TGTGCCAGCTATGTGAACACTGAAGCTTTCTTT.

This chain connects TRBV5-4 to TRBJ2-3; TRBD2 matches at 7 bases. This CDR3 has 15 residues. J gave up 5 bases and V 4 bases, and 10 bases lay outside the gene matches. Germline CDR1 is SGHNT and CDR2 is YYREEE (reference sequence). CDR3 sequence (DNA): TGTGCCAGCAGCCCTATCGGACCGGGGGGAGATACGCAGTATTTT. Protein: CASSPIGPGGDTQYF.

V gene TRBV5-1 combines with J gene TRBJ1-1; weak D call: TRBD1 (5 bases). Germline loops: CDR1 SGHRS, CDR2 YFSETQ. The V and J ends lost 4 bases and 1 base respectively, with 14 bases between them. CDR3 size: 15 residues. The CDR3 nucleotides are TGCGCCAGCAGCCCCCCTCTAACAGGGAACACTGAAGCTTTCTTT. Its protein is CASSPPLTGNTEAFF. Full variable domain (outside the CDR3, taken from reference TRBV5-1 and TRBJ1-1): KAGVTQTPRYLIKTRGQQVTLSCSPISGHRSVSWYQQTPGQGLQFLFEYFSETQRNKGNFPGRFSGRQFSNSRSEMNVSTLELGDSALYLCASSPPLTGNTEAFFGQGTRLTVV.

The DNA for the CDR3 is TGTGCCAGTAATGACCGAGCGGGGGGCACAGATACGCAGTATTTT. This codes for CASNDRAGGTDTQYF. This chain uses TRBV19 with TRBJ2-3; 8 bases match TRBD2. After removal of 7 bases from V and 1 base from J, the junction contained 7 bases not matched to a gene. This CDR3 contains 15 residues. CDR1 and CDR2 (germline): LNHDA, SQIVND (reference sequence).

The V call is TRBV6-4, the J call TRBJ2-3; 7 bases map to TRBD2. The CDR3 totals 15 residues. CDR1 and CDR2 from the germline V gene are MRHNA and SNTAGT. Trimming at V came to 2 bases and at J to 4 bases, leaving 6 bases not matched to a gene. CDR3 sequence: CASSDGGVRADTQYF. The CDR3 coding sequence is TGTGCCAGCAGTGACGGGGGGGTGAGGGCAGATACGCAGTATTTT.

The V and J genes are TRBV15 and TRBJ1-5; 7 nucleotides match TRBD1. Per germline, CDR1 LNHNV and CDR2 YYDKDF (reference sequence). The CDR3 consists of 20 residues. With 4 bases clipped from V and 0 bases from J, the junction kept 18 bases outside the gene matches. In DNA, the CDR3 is TGTGCCACCAGCACTTTCCTAAGGAGGACAGGTGTTTATAGCAATCAGCCCCAGCATTTT. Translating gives CATSTFLRRTGVYSNQPQHF.

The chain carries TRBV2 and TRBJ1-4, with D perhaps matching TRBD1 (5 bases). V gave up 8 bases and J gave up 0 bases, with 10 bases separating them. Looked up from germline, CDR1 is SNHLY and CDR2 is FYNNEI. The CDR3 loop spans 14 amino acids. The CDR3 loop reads CASGRQTTNEKLFF. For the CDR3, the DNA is TGTGCCAGCGGAAGACAGACAACTAATGAAAAACTGTTTTTT.

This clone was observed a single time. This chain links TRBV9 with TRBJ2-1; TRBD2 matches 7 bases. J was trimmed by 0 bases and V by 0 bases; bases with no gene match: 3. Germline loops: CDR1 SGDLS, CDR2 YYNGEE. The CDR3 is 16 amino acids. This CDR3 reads CASSVGAGSSYNEQFF. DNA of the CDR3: TGTGCCAGCAGCGTAGGAGCGGGAAGCTCCTACAATGAGCAGTTCTTC.

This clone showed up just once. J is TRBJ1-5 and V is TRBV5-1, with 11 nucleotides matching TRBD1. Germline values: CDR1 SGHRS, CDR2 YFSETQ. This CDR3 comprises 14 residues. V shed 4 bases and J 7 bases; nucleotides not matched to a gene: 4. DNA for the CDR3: TGCGCCAGCAGCCTTGGACAGGGGGCGCAGCCCCAGCATTTT. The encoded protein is CASSLGQGAQPQHF.

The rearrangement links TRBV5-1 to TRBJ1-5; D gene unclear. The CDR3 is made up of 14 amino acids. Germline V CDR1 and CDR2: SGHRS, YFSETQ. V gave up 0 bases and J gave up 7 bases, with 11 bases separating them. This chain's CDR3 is CASSLAGERQPQHF. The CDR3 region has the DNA TGCGCCAGCAGCTTGGCCGGAGAGAGGCAGCCCCAGCATTTT. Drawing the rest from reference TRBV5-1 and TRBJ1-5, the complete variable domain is KAGVTQTPRYLIKTRGQQVTLSCSPISGHRSVSWYQQTPGQGLQFLFEYFSETQRNKGNFPGRFSGRQFSNSRSEMNVSTLELGDSALYLCASSLAGERQPQHFGDGTRLSIL.

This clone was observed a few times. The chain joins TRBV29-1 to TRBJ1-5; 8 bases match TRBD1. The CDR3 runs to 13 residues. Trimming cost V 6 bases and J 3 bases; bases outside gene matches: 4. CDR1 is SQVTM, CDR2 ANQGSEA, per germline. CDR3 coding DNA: TGCAGCGTAGGGACAGGCTTCAATCAGCCCCAGCATTTT. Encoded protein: CSVGTGFNQPQHF.

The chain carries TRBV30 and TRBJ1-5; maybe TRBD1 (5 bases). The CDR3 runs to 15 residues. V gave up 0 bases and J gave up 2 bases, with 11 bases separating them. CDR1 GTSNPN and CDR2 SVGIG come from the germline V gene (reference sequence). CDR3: CAWSVLGGGNQPQHF. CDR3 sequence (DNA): TGTGCCTGGAGTGTACTGGGAGGGGGCAATCAGCCCCAGCATTTT.

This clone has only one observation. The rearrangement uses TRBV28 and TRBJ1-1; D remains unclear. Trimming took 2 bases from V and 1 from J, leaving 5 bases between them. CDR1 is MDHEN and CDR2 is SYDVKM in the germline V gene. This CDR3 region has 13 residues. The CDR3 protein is CASSLGQNTEAFF. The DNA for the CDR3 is TGTGCCAGCAGTTTAGGGCAGAACACTGAAGCTTTCTTT. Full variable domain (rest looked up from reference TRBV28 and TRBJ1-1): DVKVTQSSRYLVKRTGEKVFLECVQDMDHENMFWYRQDPGLGLRLIYFSYDVKMKEKGDIPEGYSVSREKKERFSLILESASTNQTSMYLCASSLGQNTEAFFGQGTRLTVV.

CDR3 amino acids: CASSTYQGRYEQYF. The CDR3 DNA sequence: TGTGCCAGCAGTACGTACCAGGGGCGCTACGAGCAGTACTTC. The chain joins TRBV28 to TRBJ2-7; a weak D match, TRBD1 (6 bases). The CDR3 totals 14 residues. V lost 5 bases, J lost 3 bases, and 14 bases lay in between. Germline CDR1 is MDHEN and CDR2 is SYDVKM.